The present T cell receptor beta chain was sequenced within a study of cytomegalovirus exposure and HLA in healthy donors (dated by TCRdb to about 2017). Study-level background: An earlier analysis of approximately 640 of the donors reported roughly 270 Gb of sequence data and some 100 million unique TCR beta sequences from 150 million to 200 million T cells. An early release that covered around 590 HLA-typed donors contained 250 to 350 gigabases of sequencing data and tens of millions of unique TCR sequences. Of the roughly 400 genotyped donors, approximately 80% were placed in the genetic ancestry cluster associated with self-reported Caucasian donors. The study aimed to test whether signatures of past pathogen exposure could be identified by cataloging public T cell receptors. The study used immunosequencing to profile the T cell repertoires of around 600 subjects and linked those repertoires to cytomegalovirus serostatus. A separate validation cohort of approximately 130 different subjects was used in addition to the roughly 670-subject first cohort. To predict cytomegalovirus infection status, the study combined high-throughput TCR immunosequencing, statistical association of individual TCRs with disease status, and machine learning. In a later analysis, previously published TCR beta repertoires from hundreds of donors were re-analyzed and high-resolution HLA genotyping was added so that TCR occurrence patterns could be studied. Rather than drawing on any new phenotypic data, the later analysis identified candidate immune exposures from TCR beta sequences and the way those sequences occurred across donors. An earlier analysis of approximately 500 of the donors applied high-throughput TCR beta sequencing to assess whether each TCR beta V gene segment acted as functional or pseudogenic. Donor age, sex, ethnicity and CMV serostatus were compiled alongside the repertoire data. Genome-wide SNP genotypes for about 60% of the 666 donors were used in a later genetic analysis, which treated that subset as a discovery cohort. All discovery cohort repertoires had been generated using a single sequencing platform. HLA typing covered class I and class II loci at four-digit resolution. Typing coverage differed by locus: A, B, C, DRB1 and DQB1 were typed in roughly 620-630 donors, DQA1 in about 510, DPA1 in 600 to 610, and DPB1 in just under 490. Several DR-DQ haplotypes were treated as single units for association and clustering because of strong linkage in the cohort. Among 300 to 450 genotyped donors of the cohort, an average of approximately 240,000 unique TCR beta nucleotide sequences were sequenced per donor, roughly 20% of them non-productive.

To prepare the library, the immunoSEQ multiplex PCR assay was applied. For the multiplex PCR, a mixture combining 60 forward primers for TCR Vbeta segments and 13 reverse primers for TCR Jbeta segments was used. Amplification of the CDR3 region of rearranged TCR beta genes was performed with a multiplex PCR assay on genomic DNA. Amplified TCR beta libraries were sequenced as 87-base-pair reads on the Illumina HiSeq System. On the study's bioinformatics: Across the 670 or so repertoires, a later analysis counted 78 million or so unique TCR beta chains, roughly 11 million of which were shared by at least two donors. Raw reads were error-corrected and collapsed into unique sequences by a nearest-neighbor algorithm in which closely related sequences were merged to remove PCR and sequencing errors. Alignment of CDR3 sequences to IMGT reference sequences was used to assign V, D and J gene segments. For a sequence to be retained, a match of at least six nucleotides was required to both a V gene segment and a J gene segment. Rearrangements were classified as productive when the CDR3 lacked stop codons and remained in frame with V and J, and all other rearrangements were classified as non-productive. Following IMGT convention, CDR3 was defined as the stretch from the second conserved V-encoded cysteine to the conserved J-encoded phenylalanine. Sequences without an unambiguous match to a single V gene segment were excluded from the earlier analysis of over 500 of the donors. An earlier analysis of 550 to 650 of the donors classified V segments as functional when productive rearrangements were above 56.7% and as segregating when the standard deviation between donors was above 5%. A statistical classification framework was built to diagnose cytomegalovirus status from the catalog of TCR beta chain sequences. A later analysis assigned V and J genes by comparing TCR nucleotide sequences with IMGT/GENE-DB human TR gene sequences. The TCRdist pipeline was used in a later analysis to assign CDR3 sequences and most-parsimonious VDJ recombination scenarios. In a later analysis, each TCR beta chain was defined by its CDR3 amino acid sequence together with its V-gene family, and reads without a unique V-gene family were excluded. To address suspected cross-contamination and a sequencing artifact, a later analysis removed several hundred highly shared, low-generation-probability nucleotide sequences. In a later analysis, a clonal expansion index for each public chain was calculated from normalized within-repertoire ranks of inferred template counts. In a later analysis, generation probabilities were computed with a VDJ recombination model fitted to out-of-frame rearrangements, and the resulting probabilities were checked against IGoR. Hypergeometric tests were used in a later analysis to score TCR-TCR, TCR-HLA and TCR-CMV co-occurrence, with a repertoire-size bias correction applied to the TCR pairs. In a later analysis, false discovery rates were estimated by permuting HLA or CMV assignments 20 times. In a later analysis, co-occurring TCRs were grouped with DBSCAN, and TCRdist sequence similarity was added when clustering was performed within HLA-allele-positive subsets. For co-occurrence clustering, repertoires with fewer than 30,000 or more than 120,000 public chains were excluded, along with about five repertoires with anomalous nucleotide sharing. In TCRdb, the immuneACCESS table is reduced to in-frame sequences with V and J assigned. These tables do not hold every clone; where another copy was compared, an unresolved V gene accounts for under half, and the others remain unexplained. For V, J and clone size, that table is used; D and trimming come from the DNA. In this sample the table shows nearly 110,000 clones, roughly 70% of which occur a single time. 11% to 15% of the sample is taken by the ten largest.

The germline V gene (reference sequence) gives CDR1 as SGHNT and CDR2 as YYREEE. For this chain, trimming is 4 bases at the V end and 3 bases at the J end, and the number of junction bases without a gene match is 7. The CDR3 starts with the cysteine, ends with the phenylalanine, and has 14 residues. Kept here is only the CDR3 DNA, which spans 42 bases and is read in frame from base 1. Concerning this clone: The specificity of this receptor is unknown. Base qualities are missing; no much larger clone stands one base away.

The cohort consisted of hundreds of healthy bone marrow donors. Cohort members were all nominally healthy when sampled, although unrecorded immune exposures were likely present. The donor was CMV seropositive and was included in the group of 289 seropositive cohort members. A peripheral blood sample was collected from each donor, and TCR beta sequencing was performed on peripheral blood mononuclear cells. Genomic DNA extraction from the blood cell samples was performed with the Qiagen DNeasy Blood Extraction Kit. The study at large found these results: In a later analysis, most CMV-associated TCR beta chains were found to appear HLA-restricted, with HLA associations seemingly driven largely by CMV exposure. In a later analysis, HLA-associated TCR beta chains showed more clonal expansion and lower generation probabilities than non-associated chains that were equally common. The classifier was reported to diagnose cytomegalovirus status with high specificity and sensitivity in both the original cohort and the validation cohort. A cluster of highly shared sequence variants was judged likely to be a technical artifact of the sequencing pipeline. The authors suggested that the approach could potentially be extended to other disease states and immunological phenotypes. This cohort had only TCR beta chains sequenced, and the lack of alpha or paired-chain data limited which features could be detected. At a false discovery rate of 0.05, a later analysis linked 15,000 to 20,000 TCR beta sequences to specific HLA alleles. Assigning TCR associations to individual alleles was difficult when HLA alleles, especially DR and DQ, strongly co-occurred. The study gave a list of 150 to 200 TCR beta chains associated with cytomegalovirus. The presence/absence analyses assumed that sequencing depth was roughly uniform across donors, and that assumption may not be true. A further reported finding was that TCR beta sequences accurately predicted the HLA-A and HLA-B alleles for most subjects in the first cohort. In an earlier analysis of some 500 of the donors, most TCR beta V segments were observed in productive rearrangements about 87% or about 30% of the time, broadly matching IMGT annotations. In a later genetic analysis, fewer N-insertions in productive TCRs were reported among donors in an Asian-associated ancestry cluster than the approximately 710-donor mean. A later analysis found that TCR association rates varied across HLA loci, with DRB1 alleles showing the most associated TCRs and HLA-C alleles the fewest. Because counts were too low, some 17 rarely observed V segments, including chromosome 9 orphons, were left out of the earlier analysis of 587 of the donors. While some public TCRs were present in many individuals, most TCR sequences turned up only very rarely across donors. In vitro tests confirmed that three of the cytomegalovirus-associated TCR beta chains recognize cytomegalovirus antigens. In a later analysis, several top co-occurrence clusters were reported to appear linked to parvovirus B19, influenza, CMV and Epstein-Barr virus. A later genetic analysis associated a missense DCLRE1C variant with V-gene and J-gene trimming of TCR beta chains, and an independent cohort replicated the association. Correlated functional status among segregating V segments might be attributable to linkage disequilibrium, but an unknown experimental factor could not be ruled out. Because HLA typing was missing for some donors at each locus, association tests included only the typed subset. CMV serostatus was the only immune exposure information available for the cohort. Because the 87-base-pair reads could not distinguish some IMGT-functional V segments, including TRBV6-2 and TRBV6-3, those segments were excluded.

What was sequenced was PBMCs. The receptor was derived from a woman in her thirties or forties in good health and CMV-seropositive. This chain is built from TRBV5-4 and TRBJ2-7, and 7 bases in between align with TRBD2. The CDR3 protein is CASSPKERGYEQYF. The DNA is as follows: TGTGCCAGCAGCCCCAAGGAGCGGGGCTACGAGCAGTACTTC.